The 9 T cell receptor beta chains below were found in one sample sequenced in a study of blood T cell repertoires in COVID-19. TCRdb's copy holds only in-frame clones and misses some; the assay was immunoSEQ multiplex PCR. The table lists 95,000 to 150,000 clones, about 74% of them singletons. The sequenced material came from peripheral blood. All receptors derive from a man of 80 years or more with COVID-19, enrolled during active disease.

V usage is TRBV5-1 and J usage is TRBJ1-2; 11 positions agree with TRBD1. V dropped 2 bases and J dropped 4; count of bases not matched to a gene: 13. Germline CDR1 SGHRS, CDR2 YFSETQ. CDR3 size: 18 residues. CDR3 loop: CASSFFRTGGPSSYGYTF. The CDR3 DNA reads as TGCGCCAGCAGCTTCTTCCGGACAGGGGGCCCCTCATCCTATGGCTACACCTTC.

This clone appeared a few times. The rearrangement joins TRBV18 to TRBJ1-2; no firm D call. The CDR3 extends over 13 amino acids. V gave up 2 bases and J gave up 6 bases, with 10 bases separating them. Looked up from germline, CDR1 is KGHSH and CDR2 is LQKENI. The CDR3 sequence is CASSPGREDGYTF. In DNA form, the CDR3 reads TGTGCCAGCTCACCAGGGAGAGAAGATGGCTACACCTTC.

The V and J genes are TRBV21-1 and TRBJ1-2; TRBD1 is the table's D call, not checked against the DNA. TRBV21-1 has pseudogene status. This CDR3 comprises 13 residues. The DNA of the CDR3 is TGTGCCAGCAGCAACGACAGGGCAGACGGCTACACCTTC. It is translated as CASSNDRADGYTF.

The chain couples TRBV3-1 (or the pseudogene TRBV3-2) to TRBJ1-5; 9 bases are a match to TRBD1. CDR3 length: 14 residues. Losses at the gene ends were 3 bases for V and 6 bases for J; bases not matched to a gene: 3. CDR1 and CDR2 from the germline V gene are LGHDT and YNNKEL (reference sequence). CDR3 DNA: TGTGCCAGCAGCCATGACAGGGGGGTTCAGCCCCAGCATTTT. As protein: CASSHDRGVQPQHF.

In its sample, this clone was seen once. The V gene is TRBV24-1, the J gene TRBJ2-3; 11 positions match TRBD1. Trimming removed 5 bases from V and 2 bases from J; junction bases left unmatched: 8. Germline assignment: CDR1 KGHDR and CDR2 SFDVKD. This CDR3 is 17 amino acids long. CDR3 in amino acids: CATSGDRGDLNTDTQYF. The CDR3 region has the DNA TGTGCCACCAGTGGGGACAGGGGGGACTTGAACACAGATACGCAGTATTTT.

The V call is TRBV9, the J call TRBJ1-1; tentatively, D is TRBD1 (6 bases). The V gene lost 4 bases and the J gene lost 4 bases, with 20 bases spanning the gap. Germline V CDR1 and CDR2: SGDLS, YYNGEE. The CDR3 totals 16 residues. CDR3: CASSPGQTVGSTEAFF. The CDR3 DNA follows: TGTGCCAGCAGCCCCGGACAGACGGTGGGGTCCACTGAAGCTTTCTTT. The full variable domain, rest sourced from reference TRBV9 and TRBJ1-1, is DSGVTQTPKHLITATGQRVTLRCSPRSGDLSVYWYQQSLDQGLQFLIQYYNGEERAKGNILERFSAQQFPDLHSELNLSSLELGDSALYFCASSPGQTVGSTEAFFGQGTRLTVV.

CDR3 residues: CASRTETSTDTQYF. CDR3 nucleotides: TGCGCCAGCAGGACAGAGACTAGCACAGATACGCAGTATTTT. This sequence joins TRBV5-1 and TRBJ2-3, with a tentative D call TRBD1 (5 bases). The CDR3 extends over 14 amino acids. V lost 5 bases, J lost 0 bases, and 10 bases lay in between. Germline lookup yields CDR1 SGHRS and CDR2 YFSETQ.

The chain is built from TRBV18 and TRBJ2-1; no reliable D call. Trimming removed 2 bases from V and 4 bases from J, with 12 bases in between. This CDR3 has 15 amino acids. Germline CDR1 KGHSH, CDR2 LQKENI. CDR3 sequence reads: CASSPAAPPYNEQFF. In DNA, the CDR3 is TGTGCCAGCTCACCAGCGGCCCCGCCTTACAATGAGCAGTTCTTC.

As concerns this clone: Distinct nucleotide sequences in the sample also encode this CDR3. V usage is TRBV11-2 and J usage is TRBJ1-2; 10 bases are a match to TRBD1. The CDR3 consists of 14 residues. J lost 5 bases, V lost 5 bases, and 5 bases had no gene match. The germline V gene has CDR1 SGHAT and CDR2 FQNNGV. CDR3: CASSQQGQGYGYTF. The CDR3 DNA sequence: TGTGCCAGCAGCCAGCAGGGACAGGGGTATGGCTACACCTTC.